These 10 T cell receptor beta chains share one sample of origin, sequenced in a study of OX40 agonist ivuxolimab in advanced cancers. Libraries were prepared by immunoSEQ multiplex PCR; TCRdb keeps only in-frame clonotypes and omits some of them. This sample has about 140,000 clones, with just over 90% found just once. The sequencing here drew on CD4+ or CD8+ T cells sorted from blood, taken in a trial of the OX40 agonist ivuxolimab. The receptors derive from an adult with an advanced solid tumor such as melanoma, head and neck, liver or kidney cancer.

The rearrangement links TRBV5-5 to TRBJ2-3; TRBD2 aligns across 8 bases. The CDR3 loop spans 15 amino acids. The germline V gene encodes CDR1 SGHKS and CDR2 YYEKEE (reference sequence). V gave up 4 bases and J gave up 8 bases; unmatched junction bases: 12. CDR3 sequence reads: CASSIAGRLAGTQYF. CDR3 nucleotides: TGTGCCAGCAGCATAGCGGGACGGTTGGCAGGTACGCAGTATTTT. Variable domain in full (rest from reference TRBV5-5 and TRBJ2-3): DAGVTQSPTHLIKTRGQQVTLRCSPISGHKSVSWYQQVLGQGPQFIFQYYEKEERGRGNFPDRFSARQFPNYSSELNVNALLLGDSALYLCASSIAGRLAGTQYFGPGTRLTVL.

The gene calls are TRBV7-2 and TRBJ1-3, with D hard to call. V lost 3 bases and J 2 bases, leaving 8 bases between the germline ends. CDR3 length: 14 residues. Germline-derived CDR1 and CDR2 are SGHTA and FQGNSA. For the CDR3, the DNA is TGTGCCAGCAGCTTGGAAGGGACTGGAAACACCATATATTTT. Protein sequence: CASSLEGTGNTIYF.

The V gene is TRBV11-2, the J gene TRBJ1-2, with D uncertain. CDR1 is SGHAT and CDR2 is FQNNGV in the germline V gene. V gave up 4 bases and J gave up 4 bases, with 13 bases separating them. This CDR3 is 14 amino acids long. The CDR3: CASSSPVRGYGYTF. The CDR3 DNA follows: TGTGCCAGCAGCTCCCCAGTACGGGGCTATGGCTACACCTTC.

This chain connects TRBV10-3 to TRBJ2-5; TRBD1 agrees at 9 bases. This CDR3 comprises 15 residues. J gave up 2 bases and V 7 bases, and 8 bases lay outside the gene matches. The germline V gene has CDR1 ENHRY and CDR2 SYGVKD. The CDR3 sequence is CAIKGVGQGQETQYF. The CDR3 DNA is TGTGCCATCAAAGGGGTGGGACAGGGACAAGAGACCCAGTACTTC.

The chain recombines TRBV5-8 with TRBJ2-3, with 9 bases aligning to TRBD1. Looked up from germline, CDR1 is SGHTS and CDR2 is YDEGEE. The CDR3 consists of 16 residues. V trimming: 3 bases; J trimming: 4 bases; junction bases outside the gene matches: 9. CDR3 sequence (DNA): TGTGCCAGCAGCTCGGGACAGGGAGCGATCCCAGATACGCAGTATTTT. This codes for CASSSGQGAIPDTQYF.

This chain connects TRBV6-6 to TRBJ2-2; D is uncertain. CDR1 is MNHNY and CDR2 is SVGAGI in the germline V gene (reference sequence). CDR3 length equals 13 residues. V was clipped by 3 bases and J by 5 bases, with 7 bases between them. The CDR3 nucleotides read TGTGCCAGCAGTTATGTAGCAACCGGGGAGCTGTTTTTT. It specifies CASSYVATGELFF.

DNA for the CDR3: TGTGCCTGGAGTGCCCCGGCCCTTACAGATACGCAGTATTTT. This gives the protein CAWSAPALTDTQYF. The chain is built from TRBV30 and TRBJ2-3; D uncertain. Germline V CDR1 and CDR2: GTSNPN, SVGIG (reference sequence). The CDR3 totals 14 residues. The V end was cut by 1 base, the J end by 3 bases, with 11 bases between. The full variable domain, its missing parts supplied by reference TRBV30 and TRBJ2-3, is SQTIHQWPATLVQPVGSPLSLECTVEGTSNPNLYWYRQAAGRGLQLLFYSVGIGQISSEVPQNLSASRPQDRQFILSSKKLLLSDSGFYLCAWSAPALTDTQYFGPGTRLTVL.

The chain joins TRBV4-3 to TRBJ2-7; 9 nucleotides match TRBD2. CDR1 and CDR2 (germline): LGHNA, YSLEER. The CDR3 is 16 amino acids. V gave up 4 bases and J gave up 2 bases; unmatched junction bases: 9. The CDR3 loop reads CASSPSGGGRAYEQYF. CDR3 bases: TGCGCCAGCAGCCCCTCCGGGGGCGGGAGGGCCTACGAGCAGTACTTC.

A single count supports this clone. The chain combines TRBV28 with TRBJ1-2; unclear D gene. The length of the CDR3 is 12 residues. Deletions cut 2 bases from V and 4 bases from J, with 5 bases between. CDR1 is MDHEN, CDR2 SYDVKM, per germline. The CDR3 DNA reads as TGTGCCAGCAGTTTACAAACCTATGGCTACACCTTC. This gives the protein CASSLQTYGYTF.

The chain is built from TRBV5-1 and TRBJ1-2, with 7 bases identical to TRBD1. Trimming took 4 bases from V and 8 from J; bases not matched to a gene: 8. The CDR3 length is 13 residues. In germline, CDR1 is SGHRS, CDR2 YFSETQ. The DNA of the CDR3 is TGCGCCAGCAGCACGGCCGGGACAGAAGGCTACACCTTC. It codes for CASSTAGTEGYTF.